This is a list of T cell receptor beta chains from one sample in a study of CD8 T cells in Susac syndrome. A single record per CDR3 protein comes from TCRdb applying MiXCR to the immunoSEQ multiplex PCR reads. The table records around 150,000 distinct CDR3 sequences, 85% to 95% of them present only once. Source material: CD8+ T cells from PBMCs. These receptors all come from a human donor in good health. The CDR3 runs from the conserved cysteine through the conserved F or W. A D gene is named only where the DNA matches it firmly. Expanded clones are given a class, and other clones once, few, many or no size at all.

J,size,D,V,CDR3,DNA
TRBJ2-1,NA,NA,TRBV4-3,CASSLKLYNEQFF,TGCGCCAGCAGCCTTAAGCTCTACAATGAGCAGTTCTTC
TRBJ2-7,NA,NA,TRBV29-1,CSGELGYEQYF,TGCAGCGGGGAGTTGGGGTACGAGCAGTACTTC
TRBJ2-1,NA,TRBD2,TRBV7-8,CASSEGLAGVEQFF,TGTGCCAGCAGCGAGGGACTAGCGGGAGTTGAGCAGTTCTTC
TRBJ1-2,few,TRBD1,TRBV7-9,CASSLGQGNYGYTF,TGTGCCAGCAGCTTAGGACAGGGGAACTATGGCTACACCTTC
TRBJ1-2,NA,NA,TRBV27,CASSLSKAAGYGYTF,TGTGCCAGCAGTTTATCGAAAGCGGCTGGGTATGGCTACACCTTC
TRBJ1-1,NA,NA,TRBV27,CASSLSTARRYTEAFF,TGTGCCAGCAGTTTATCCACGGCGCGTAGATACACTGAAGCTTTCTTT
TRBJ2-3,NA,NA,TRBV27,CASSQHQGRTDTQYF,TGTGCCAGCAGTCAACACCAGGGTAGGACAGATACGCAGTATTTT
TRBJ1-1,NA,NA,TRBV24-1,CATSDFVGAAFF,TGTGCCACCAGTGATTTTGTGGGAGCAGCTTTCTTT
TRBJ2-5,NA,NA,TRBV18,CASSPVTSQETQYF,TGTGCCAGCTCACCTGTAACTTCCCAAGAGACCCAGTACTTC
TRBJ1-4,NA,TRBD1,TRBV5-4,CASSVTGRDEKLFF,TGTGCCAGCAGCGTGACAGGGCGTGACGAAAAACTGTTTTTT
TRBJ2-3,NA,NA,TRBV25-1,CASGTRDTDTQYF,TGTGCCAGCGGAACCAGGGACACAGATACGCAGTATTTT
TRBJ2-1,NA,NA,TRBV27,CASSFTRVTSYNEQFF,TGTGCCAGCAGTTTTACCAGGGTAACCTCCTACAATGAGCAGTTCTTC
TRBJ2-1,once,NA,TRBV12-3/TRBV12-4,CASSFGPNNEQFF,TGTGCCAGCAGTTTTGGGCCGAACAATGAGCAGTTCTTC
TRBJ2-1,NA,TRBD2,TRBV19,CASLSTSGYNEQFF,TGTGCCAGCCTATCGACTAGCGGGTACAATGAGCAGTTCTTC
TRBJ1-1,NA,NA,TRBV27,CASSLSTDRHTEAFF,TGTGCCAGCAGTTTATCGACGGACAGACACACTGAAGCTTTCTTT
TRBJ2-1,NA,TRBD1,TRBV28,CASSSIKGDSSYNEQFF,TGTGCCAGCAGTTCCATAAAGGGGGACAGTTCCTACAATGAGCAGTTCTTC
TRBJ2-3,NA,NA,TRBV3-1,CASSQAPGWATDTQYF,TGTGCCAGCAGCCAAGCCCCGGGGTGGGCGACAGATACGCAGTATTTT
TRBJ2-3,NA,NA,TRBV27,CASSFSSSTDTQYF,TGTGCCAGCAGTTTTTCCTCTAGCACAGATACGCAGTATTTT
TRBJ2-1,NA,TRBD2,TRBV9,CASSSRAGGNHEQFF,TGTGCCAGCAGCTCGAGAGCGGGAGGAAATCATGAGCAGTTCTTC
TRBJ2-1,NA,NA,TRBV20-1,CSARGGASSYNEQFF,TGCAGTGCTAGAGGGGGAGCTAGCTCCTACAATGAGCAGTTCTTC
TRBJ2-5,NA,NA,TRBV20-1,CSRELIQETQYF,TGCAGCCGTGAGCTGATCCAAGAGACCCAGTACTTC
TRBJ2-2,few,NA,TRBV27,CASSQVGGELFF,TGTGCCAGCAGCCAGGTTGGCGGGGAGCTGTTTTTT
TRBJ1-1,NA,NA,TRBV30,CAWSWGSTEAFF,TGTGCCTGGAGTTGGGGCTCGACTGAAGCTTTCTTT
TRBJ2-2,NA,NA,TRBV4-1,CASSQGPGLNTGELFF,TGCGCCAGCAGCCAAGGGCCCGGACTGAACACCGGGGAGCTGTTTTTT
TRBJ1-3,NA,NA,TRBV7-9,CASSYSSGNTIYF,TGTGCCAGCAGCTACAGCTCTGGAAACACCATATATTTT
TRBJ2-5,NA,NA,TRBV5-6,CASSFGGGTQYF,TGTGCCAGCAGCTTTGGGGGAGGGACCCAGTACTTC
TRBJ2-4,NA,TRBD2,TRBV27,CASSLIGGREDIQYF,TGTGCCAGCAGTTTAATCGGCGGGAGGGAGGACATTCAGTACTTC
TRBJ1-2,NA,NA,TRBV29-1,CSVDGSGTYGYTF,TGCAGCGTTGACGGTAGCGGAACCTATGGCTACACCTTC
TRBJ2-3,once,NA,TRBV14,CASSPGPTRDTQYF,TGTGCCAGCAGCCCTGGACCTACTCGGGATACGCAGTATTTT